Described below is a single T cell receptor beta chain sequence and its context. This sample's treatment: some 20 received Ad26.COV2.S at low or high dose, single or two shots; about 5 received placebo; per-sample allocation not given. Day 63 following the first vaccine or placebo injection was when the samples were taken. This sample was taken from a study of Ad26.COV2.S vaccination and SARS-CoV-2 variants. Trimming cost V 2 bases and J 6 bases; bases outside gene matches: 22. The CDR3 runs 19 residues. CDR1 and CDR2 from the germline V gene are SGHRS and YFSETQ. Using immunoSEQ multiplex PCR, the repertoire was profiled, and TCRdb retains in-frame clones only, with some absent. Seen here are about 280,000 clones, about 90% observed once, and the top ten hold about 3.1%.

This receptor was obtained from a person between 18 and 59 years old who received the Ad26.COV2.S COVID-19 vaccine or a placebo. The rearrangement links TRBV5-1 to TRBJ2-7; TRBD2 matches at 8 bases. The sample consisted of peripheral blood, taken in a trial of Ad26.COV2.S vaccine versus placebo. The CDR3 region is CASSFGLLDGSGKSLEQYF. The CDR3 DNA reads as TGCGCCAGCAGCTTTGGTCTCCTCGATGGTAGCGGGAAGTCCCTCGAGCAGTACTTC.